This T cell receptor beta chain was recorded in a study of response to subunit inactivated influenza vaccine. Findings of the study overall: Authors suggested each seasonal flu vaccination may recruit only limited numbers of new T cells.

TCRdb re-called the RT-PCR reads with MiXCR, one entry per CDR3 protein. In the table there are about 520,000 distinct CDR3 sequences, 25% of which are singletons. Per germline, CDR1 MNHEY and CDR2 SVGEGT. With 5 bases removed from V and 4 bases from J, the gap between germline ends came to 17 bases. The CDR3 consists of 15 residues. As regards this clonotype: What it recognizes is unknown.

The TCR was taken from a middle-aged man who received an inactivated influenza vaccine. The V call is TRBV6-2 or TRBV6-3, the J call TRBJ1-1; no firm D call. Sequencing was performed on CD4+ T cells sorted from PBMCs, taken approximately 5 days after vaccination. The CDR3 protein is CASSRAGSRATEAFF. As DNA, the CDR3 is TGTGCCAGCAGTAGAGCAGGTTCTCGGGCCACTGAAGCTTTCTTT.